This is a list of T cell receptor beta chains from one sample in a study of CXCR3-negative and CXCR3-positive naive CD8 T cells. TCRdb reanalyzed the 5' RACE reads and collapses them to one entry per CDR3 protein, without DNA. This table lists fewer than 55,000 distinct CDR3 sequences. The sample taken for sequencing was naive CXCR3- CD8+ T cells from blood. Receptors were obtained from a human donor in good health. Some clones in this sample may be carry-over from other donors' samples. CDR3s include the opening cysteine and the closing phenylalanine or tryptophan.

v_gene	j_gene	CDR3aa
TRBV23-1	TRBJ2-7	CASSHPSGTLSSYEQYF
TRBV19	TRBJ1-3	CASRDIGSGNTIYF
TRBV4-1	TRBJ2-3	CASSQNAGAPADTQYF
TRBV5-1	TRBJ1-2	CASSYGTGSNYGYTF
TRBV29-1	TRBJ2-1	CSVEPAANNEQFF
TRBV29-1	TRBJ2-7	CSVAGGQAYEQYF
TRBV25-1	TRBJ1-4	CASNRAGEKLFF
TRBV28	TRBJ2-7	CASSLTYEQYF
TRBV4-2	TRBJ1-1	CASSDHIEAFF
TRBV4-2	TRBJ1-4	CARRAAGDEKLFF
TRBV12-3/TRBV12-4	TRBJ2-2	CASSDASGRLGYTGELFF
TRBV29-1	TRBJ2-2	CSALWTGELFF
TRBV5-1	TRBJ1-1	CASSLGSVGTVGTEAFF
TRBV29-1	TRBJ2-5	CSVDRTSETQYF
TRBV28	TRBJ2-1	CASREPTDYNEQFF